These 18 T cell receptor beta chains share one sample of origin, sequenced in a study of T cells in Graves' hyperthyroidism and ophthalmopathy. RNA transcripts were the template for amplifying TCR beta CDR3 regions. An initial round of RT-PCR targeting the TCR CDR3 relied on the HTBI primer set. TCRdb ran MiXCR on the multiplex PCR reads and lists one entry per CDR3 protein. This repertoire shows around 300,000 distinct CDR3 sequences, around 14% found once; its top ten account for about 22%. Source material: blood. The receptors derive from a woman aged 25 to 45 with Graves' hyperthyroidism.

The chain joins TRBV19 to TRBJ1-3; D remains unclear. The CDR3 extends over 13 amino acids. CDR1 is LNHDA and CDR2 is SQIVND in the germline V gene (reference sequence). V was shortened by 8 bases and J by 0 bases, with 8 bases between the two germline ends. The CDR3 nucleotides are TGTGCCAGTGGACGGAGCTCTGGAAACACCATATATTTT. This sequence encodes CASGRSSGNTIYF.

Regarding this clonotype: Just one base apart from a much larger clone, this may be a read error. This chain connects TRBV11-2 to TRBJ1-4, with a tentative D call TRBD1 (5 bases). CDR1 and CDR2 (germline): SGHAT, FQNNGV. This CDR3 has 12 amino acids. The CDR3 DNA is TGTGTCAGCAGCTTGGTCACAGGAAAACTGTTTTTT. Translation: CVSSLVTGKLFF.

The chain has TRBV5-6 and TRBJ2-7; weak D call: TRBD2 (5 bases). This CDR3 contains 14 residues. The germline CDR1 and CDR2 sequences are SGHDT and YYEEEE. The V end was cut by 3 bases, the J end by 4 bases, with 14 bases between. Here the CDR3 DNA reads TGTGCCAGCAGCTCCACAAGAGAGGGTTACGAGCAGTACTTC. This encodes CASSSTREGYEQYF. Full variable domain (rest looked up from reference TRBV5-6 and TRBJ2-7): DAGVTQSPTHLIKTRGQQVTLRCSPKSGHDTVSWYQQALGQGPQFIFQYYEEEERQRGNFPDRFSGHQFPNYSSELNVNALLLGDSALYLCASSSTREGYEQYFGPGTRLTVT.

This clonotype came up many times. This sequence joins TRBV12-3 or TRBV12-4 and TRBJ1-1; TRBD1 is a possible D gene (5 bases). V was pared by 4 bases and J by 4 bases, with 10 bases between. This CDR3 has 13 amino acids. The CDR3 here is CASSSGGGTEAFF. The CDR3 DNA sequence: TGTGCCAGCAGTTCGGGGGGGGGCACTGAAGCTTTCTTT.

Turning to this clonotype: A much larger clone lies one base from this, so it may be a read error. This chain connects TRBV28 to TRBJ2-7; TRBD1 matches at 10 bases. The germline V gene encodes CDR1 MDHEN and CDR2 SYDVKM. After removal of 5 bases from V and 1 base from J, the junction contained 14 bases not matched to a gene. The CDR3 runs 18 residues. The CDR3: CASSLGDRGLLLSYEQYF. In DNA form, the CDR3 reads TGTGCCAGCAGTCTTGGAGACAGGGGGCTTCTATTGTCCTACGAGCAGTACTTC.

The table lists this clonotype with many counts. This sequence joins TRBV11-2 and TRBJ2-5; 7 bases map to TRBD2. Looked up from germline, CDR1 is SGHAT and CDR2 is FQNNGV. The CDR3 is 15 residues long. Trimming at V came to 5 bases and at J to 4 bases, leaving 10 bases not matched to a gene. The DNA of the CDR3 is TGTGCCAGCAGCAGTGGGACTATAGGTGGAGAGACCCAGTACTTC. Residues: CASSSGTIGGETQYF. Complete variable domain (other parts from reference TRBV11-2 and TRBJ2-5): EAGVAQSPRYKIIEKRQSVAFWCNPISGHATLYWYQQILGQGPKLLIQFQNNGVVDDSQLPKDRFSAERLKGVDSTLKIQPAKLEDSAVYLCASSSGTIGGETQYFGPGTRLLVL.

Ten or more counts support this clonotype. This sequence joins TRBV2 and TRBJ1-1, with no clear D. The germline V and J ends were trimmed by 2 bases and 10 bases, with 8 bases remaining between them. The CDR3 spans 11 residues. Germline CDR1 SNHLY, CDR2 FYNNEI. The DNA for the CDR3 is TGTGCCAGCAGTGAATTGAGGGCAGCTTTCTTT. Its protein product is CASSELRAAFF. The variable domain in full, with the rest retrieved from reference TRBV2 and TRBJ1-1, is EPEVTQTPSHQVTQMGQEVILRCVPISNHLYFYWYRQILGQKVEFLVSFYNNEISEKSEIFDDQFSVERPDGSNFTLKIRSTKLEDSAMYFCASSELRAAFFGQGTRLTVV.

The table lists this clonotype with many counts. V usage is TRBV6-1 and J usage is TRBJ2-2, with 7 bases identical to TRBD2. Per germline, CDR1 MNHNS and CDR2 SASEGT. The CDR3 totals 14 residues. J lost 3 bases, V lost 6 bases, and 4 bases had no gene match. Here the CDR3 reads CASRRLADTGELFF. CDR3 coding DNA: TGTGCCAGCAGGAGACTAGCAGACACCGGGGAGCTGTTTTTT.

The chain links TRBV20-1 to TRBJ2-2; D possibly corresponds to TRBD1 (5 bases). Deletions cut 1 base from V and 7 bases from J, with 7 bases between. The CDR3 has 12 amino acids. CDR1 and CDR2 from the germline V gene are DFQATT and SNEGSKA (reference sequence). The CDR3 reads CSARVTGGELFF. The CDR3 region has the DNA TGCAGTGCTAGAGTTACAGGCGGGGAGCTGTTTTTT.

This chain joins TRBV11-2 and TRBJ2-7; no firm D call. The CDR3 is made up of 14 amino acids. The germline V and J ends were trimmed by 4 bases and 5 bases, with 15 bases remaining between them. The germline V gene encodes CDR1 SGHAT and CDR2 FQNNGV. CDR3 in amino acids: CASSSFLAANEQYF. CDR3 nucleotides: TGTGCCAGCAGCTCGTTCCTGGCCGCCAACGAGCAGTACTTC.

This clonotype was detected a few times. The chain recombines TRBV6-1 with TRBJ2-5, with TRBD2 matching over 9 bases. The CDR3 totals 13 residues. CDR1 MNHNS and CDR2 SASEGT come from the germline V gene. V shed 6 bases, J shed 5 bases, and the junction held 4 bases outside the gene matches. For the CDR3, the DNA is TGTGCCAGCAGCGAGAGCGGGAGGGAGACCCAGTACTTC. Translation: CASSESGRETQYF.

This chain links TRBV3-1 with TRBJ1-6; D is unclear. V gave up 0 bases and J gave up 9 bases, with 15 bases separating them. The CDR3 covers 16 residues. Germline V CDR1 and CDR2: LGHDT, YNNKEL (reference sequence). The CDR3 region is CASSQESVGWISPLHF. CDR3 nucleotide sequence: TGTGCCAGCAGCCAAGAGTCCGTAGGGTGGATTTCACCCCTCCACTTT. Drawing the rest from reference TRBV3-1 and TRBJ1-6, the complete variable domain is DTAVSQTPKYLVTQMGNDKSIKCEQNLGHDTMYWYKQDSKKFLKIMFSYNNKELIINETVPNRFSPKSPDKAHLNLHINSLELGDSAVYFCASSQESVGWISPLHFGNGTRLTVT.

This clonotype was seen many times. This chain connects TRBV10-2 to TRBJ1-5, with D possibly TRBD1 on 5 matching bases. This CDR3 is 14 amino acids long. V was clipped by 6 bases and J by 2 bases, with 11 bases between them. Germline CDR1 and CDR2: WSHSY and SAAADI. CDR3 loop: CASSASGGNQPQHF. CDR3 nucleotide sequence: TGCGCCAGCAGCGCTTCGGGGGGCAATCAGCCCCAGCATTTT.

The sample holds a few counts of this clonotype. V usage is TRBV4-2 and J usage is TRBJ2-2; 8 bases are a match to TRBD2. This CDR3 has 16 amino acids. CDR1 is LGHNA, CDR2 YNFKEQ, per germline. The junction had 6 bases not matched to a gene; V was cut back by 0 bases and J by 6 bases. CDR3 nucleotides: TGTGCCAGCAGCCAAGAGCACGGGAGGGCCCCCGGGGAGCTGTTTTTT. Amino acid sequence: CASSQEHGRAPGELFF.

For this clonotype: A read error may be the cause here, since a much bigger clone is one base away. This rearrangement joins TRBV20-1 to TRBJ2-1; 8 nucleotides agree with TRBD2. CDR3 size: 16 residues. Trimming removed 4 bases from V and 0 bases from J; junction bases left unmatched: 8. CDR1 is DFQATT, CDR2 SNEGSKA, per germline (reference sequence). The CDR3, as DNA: TGCAGTGCTACAGGGACGAGCGGGAGCTCCTACAATGAGCAGTTCTTC. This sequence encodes CSATGTSGSSYNEQFF.

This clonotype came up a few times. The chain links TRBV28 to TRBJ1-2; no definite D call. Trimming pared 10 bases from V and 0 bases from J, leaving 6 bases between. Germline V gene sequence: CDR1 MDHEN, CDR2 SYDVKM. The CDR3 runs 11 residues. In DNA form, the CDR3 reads TGTGCCACCGTTGCTAACTATGGCTACACCTTC. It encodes CATVANYGYTF.

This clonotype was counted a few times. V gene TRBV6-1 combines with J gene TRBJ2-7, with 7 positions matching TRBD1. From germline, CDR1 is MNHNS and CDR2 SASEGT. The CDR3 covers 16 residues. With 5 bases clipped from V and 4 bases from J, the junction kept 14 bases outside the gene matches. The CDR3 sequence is CASSYNRGRSGYEQYF. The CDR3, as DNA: TGTGCCAGCAGTTATAATAGGGGGCGCAGTGGGTACGAGCAGTACTTC.

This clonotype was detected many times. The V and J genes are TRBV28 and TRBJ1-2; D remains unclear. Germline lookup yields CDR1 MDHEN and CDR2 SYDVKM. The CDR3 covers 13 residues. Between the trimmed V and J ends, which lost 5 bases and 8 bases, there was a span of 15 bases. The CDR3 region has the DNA TGTGCCAGCAGTCAAAAAAGTAGGGCAGGCTACACCTTC. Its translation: CASSQKSRAGYTF.